The 9 T cell receptor beta chains in this list originate from one sample, sequenced in a study of blood T cell repertoires in COVID-19. Assay used: immunoSEQ multiplex PCR; TCRdb lists only in-frame clones, some missing. The table includes tens of thousands of clones, about 86% detected once. The sequenced material came from peripheral blood. Receptors originate from a human donor in a cohort sampled during active COVID-19.

This sequence joins TRBV4-1 and TRBJ1-3, with D possibly being TRBD1 (5 bases). The CDR3 contains 16 residues. V was trimmed by 0 bases and J by 6 bases, leaving 15 bases between them. Germline values: CDR1 MGHRA, CDR2 YSYEKL. The CDR3 reads CASSQELRQYQNTIYF. DNA of the CDR3: TGCGCCAGCAGCCAAGAGCTTAGACAGTATCAAAACACCATATATTTT.

The V call is TRBV6-6, the J call TRBJ1-5, with 7 bases fitting TRBD1. The germline V gene has CDR1 MNHNY and CDR2 SVGAGI (reference sequence). The CDR3 totals 13 residues. Losses at the gene ends were 6 bases for V and 4 bases for J; bases not matched to a gene: 3. The DNA for the CDR3 is TGTGCCAGCAGAATGGACAGGAATCAGCCCCAGCATTTT. Translating gives CASRMDRNQPQHF.

The V call is TRBV3-1 (or the pseudogene TRBV3-2), the J call TRBJ1-2, with a possible D match to TRBD1 (5 bases). V lost 4 bases, J lost 4 bases, and 10 bases lay in between. The CDR3 is 13 residues long. CDR1 is LGHDT and CDR2 is YNNKEL in the germline V gene (reference sequence). The DNA of the CDR3 is TGTGCCAGCAGCCCTCCGGGACTCTATGGCTACACCTTC. Amino acid sequence: CASSPPGLYGYTF.

The chain has TRBV9 and TRBJ2-5; a possible D gene is TRBD1 (6 bases). CDR1 and CDR2 (germline): SGDLS, YYNGEE. V was clipped by 4 bases and J by 2 bases, with 12 bases between them. The CDR3 loop spans 14 amino acids. CDR3 in DNA: TGTGCCAGCAGCTCCCGGGACACACAAGAGACCCAGTACTTC. Amino acids: CASSSRDTQETQYF.

CDR3 loop: CASSYSSWQMNEKLFF. CDR3 coding DNA: TGTGCCAGCAGTTACTCGTCCTGGCAGATGAATGAAAAACTGTTTTTT. The chain uses TRBV6-6 and TRBJ1-4; unclear D gene. Germline assignment: CDR1 MNHNY and CDR2 SVGAGI (reference sequence). Trimming cost V 0 bases and J 5 bases, with 13 bases left between them. The CDR3 consists of 16 residues.

The chain recombines TRBV10-3 with TRBJ2-5; 8 bases align to TRBD1. CDR1 ENHRY and CDR2 SYGVKD come from the germline V gene. CDR3 length: 17 residues. The V and J ends lost 10 bases and 1 base, in that order; junction bases with no gene match: 17. The CDR3 protein is CATKGGIGQGGQETQYF. The CDR3 nucleotides are TGTGCCACCAAAGGTGGGATAGGACAGGGTGGCCAAGAGACCCAGTACTTC.

V is TRBV5-4 and J is TRBJ2-7; 8 bases align to TRBD2. Germline-derived CDR1 and CDR2 are SGHNT and YYREEE (reference sequence). The junction had 9 bases not matched to a gene; V was cut back by 0 bases and J by 7 bases. This CDR3 region has 15 residues. The CDR3 DNA reads TGTGCCAGCAGCTTGGAGAGCGGGAGCTCGGGAGAGCAGTACTTC. Its translation is CASSLESGSSGEQYF.

The chain uses TRBV29-1 and TRBJ2-1; TRBD1 aligns across 7 bases. Germline trimming cut 1 base from V and 2 bases from J; bases unmatched to any gene: 11. CDR1 SQVTM and CDR2 ANQGSEA come from the germline V gene. This CDR3 is 17 amino acids long. This CDR3 is CSVEGQGRFLPYNEQFF. The CDR3 DNA reads as TGCAGCGTTGAAGGACAGGGAAGGTTTTTACCCTACAATGAGCAGTTCTTC.

The rearrangement uses TRBV5-1 and TRBJ1-1; 7 bases match TRBD1. The CDR3 has 15 amino acids. V was clipped by 0 bases and J by 0 bases; unmatched bases: 2. Germline V gene sequence: CDR1 SGHRS, CDR2 YFSETQ. The CDR3 DNA reads as TGCGCCAGCAGCTTGGAGGGGACAGTGAACACTGAAGCTTTCTTT. Amino acids: CASSLEGTVNTEAFF.